This T cell receptor (beta chain) came from a study of breast tumors, draining lymph nodes, adjacent tissues. Overall study results and limits: Luminal-like breast cancer showed significantly higher tumor–nontumor repertoire similarity than basal-like. The lymph node origin of tumor T cells was framed as consistent with a hypothesis, not demonstrated. Most tumor T cells seemingly derive from lymph node, then expand in tumor. Tumor repertoires ranked between lymph nodes and nontumor tissue in diversity, with V and J gene preferences.

This clonotype was seen repeatedly, ten times or more. Antigen specificity is unknown. Looked up from germline, CDR1 is LNHDA and CDR2 is SQIVND (reference sequence). V was shortened by 3 bases and J by 1 base, with 7 bases between the two germline ends. This CDR3 region has 14 residues. Using its own MiXCR run on the multiplex PCR reads, TCRdb lists one record per CDR3 protein. The repertoire holds approximately 230,000 distinct CDR3 sequences, with less than 40% as singletons. The lymph nodes were axillary draining lymph nodes from breast cancer patients. This chain links TRBV19 with TRBJ2-1; D call uncertain. Sequencing was done on a sample of axillary lymph node tissue. The sequence was collected from a female donor with breast cancer. Some clones in this sample may be carry-over from other donors' samples. The CDR3 sequence is CASSIGSSYNEQFF. The CDR3 nucleotides read TGTGCCAGTAGTATCGGCAGTTCCTACAATGAGCAGTTCTTC.